Each of the 8 T cell receptor beta chains below was sequenced from the same sample in a study of blood T cell repertoires in COVID-19. Data came from immunoSEQ multiplex PCR; TCRdb stores just in-frame clones and leaves some out. This table has more than 70,000 clones, roughly 80% appearing once. The material sequenced was peripheral blood. These receptors all come from a human donor in a cohort sampled during active COVID-19.

This clone came up a few times. This chain connects TRBV24-1 to TRBJ1-5; 11 positions match TRBD1. V lost 7 bases to trimming and J lost 4 bases; unmatched junction nucleotides: 5. Germline CDR1 reads KGHDR; CDR2 reads SFDVKD. The CDR3 is made up of 15 amino acids. CDR3 in amino acids: CATRSGQGANQPQHF. The CDR3 DNA reads as TGTGCCACCAGATCAGGACAGGGGGCTAATCAGCCCCAGCATTTT.

The chain carries TRBV5-1 and TRBJ2-1; 10 bases agree with TRBD2. Germline V lookup: CDR1 SGHRS, CDR2 YFSETQ. Losses at the gene ends were 3 bases for V and 4 bases for J; bases not matched to a gene: 4. The CDR3 is made up of 15 amino acids. The CDR3 spells CASSSGTSVYNEQFF. As DNA, the CDR3 is TGCGCCAGCAGCTCCGGGACTAGCGTTTACAATGAGCAGTTCTTC.

The rearrangement links TRBV11-1 to TRBJ2-7; D perhaps matches TRBD2 (6 bases). Looked up from germline, CDR1 is SGHAT and CDR2 is FQDESV (reference sequence). The ends were cut back, 5 bases at V and 6 bases at J, with 14 bases in the middle. This CDR3 is built from 13 residues. The CDR3 sequence is CASSPRGGLEQYF. The CDR3 DNA follows: TGTGCCAGCAGCCCTAGAGGAGGGCTCGAGCAGTACTTC.

The rearrangement uses TRBV10-3 and TRBJ1-2, with unresolved D. Germline lookup yields CDR1 ENHRY and CDR2 SYGVKD. This CDR3 contains 13 residues. The V end lost 6 bases, the J end lost 7 bases, and 15 bases lay between the germline ends. CDR3 DNA sequence: TGTGCCATCAGGATAGACGGGAATGCTGGCTACACCTTC. It yields the protein CAIRIDGNAGYTF.

The J gene is TRBJ2-5, the V gene TRBV5-4, with TRBD1 matching over 7 bases. Per the germline V gene, CDR1 is SGHNT and CDR2 is YYREEE (reference sequence). This CDR3 region has 15 residues. The V gene end was trimmed by 1 base and the J gene end by 1 base; junction bases not matched to a gene: 4. The CDR3 nucleotides read TGTGCCAGCAGCTTGCCCCGGACAGGCCAAGAGACCCAGTACTTC. Its translation is CASSLPRTGQETQYF.

Points on this clone: This clone may be a read error of a much larger clone one base away. This CDR3 is also generated by other DNA sequences in the sample. The rearrangement joins TRBV6-5 to TRBJ2-7, with 9 bases lining up with TRBD1. Germline lookup yields CDR1 MNHEY and CDR2 SVGAGI. Germline trimming cut 7 bases from V and 4 bases from J; bases unmatched to any gene: 5. There are 13 residues in the CDR3. DNA of the CDR3: TGTGCCAGCATAGGGACAGGGCTTTACGAGCAGTACTTC. Translating gives CASIGTGLYEQYF.

The rearrangement links TRBV6-2 or TRBV6-3 to TRBJ2-3; D unresolved. CDR1 is MNHEY, CDR2 SVGEGT, per germline. The V end lost 0 bases, the J end lost 8 bases, and 3 bases lay between the germline ends. There are 11 residues in the CDR3. CDR3 sequence: CASSYSATQYF. CDR3 coding DNA: TGTGCCAGCAGTTACTCGGCTACGCAGTATTTT.

The chain has TRBV4-2 and TRBJ2-7; 9 bases are shared with TRBD2. Germline CDR1 is LGHNA and CDR2 is YNFKEQ. The CDR3 sequence is 15 residues long. Trimming removed 1 base from V and 3 bases from J; junction bases left unmatched: 4. CDR3 residues: CASSQVPAGGYEQYF. The CDR3 nucleotides are TGTGCCAGCAGCCAAGTCCCAGCGGGAGGCTACGAGCAGTACTTC.